This section outlines one T cell receptor (beta chain) sequence together with its context. Antigen unknown. Each donor was a Caucasian adult residing in Nashville, Tennessee. This CDR3 has 14 residues. CDR1 is MNHNS, CDR2 SASEGT, per germline. The V gene lost 7 bases and the J gene lost 0 bases, with 13 bases spanning the gap. This entry belongs to a study of shared clonotypes between healthy human individuals. Study-level results: Memory subsets generally showed smaller estimated richness than naive subsets did.

The authors ran the assay at deep level. The method was immunoSEQ multiplex PCR; TCRdb's version includes in-frame clones alone and lacks a portion of them. This table holds 1.4 million to 1.5 million clones, roughly 97% found once. The sequence derives from a man aged 25 to 40 in good health. Sequenced material: naive CD4+ T cells sorted from blood. The subset was: CD45RA+ positively selected. V gene TRBV6-1 combines with J gene TRBJ2-7; no reliable D call. DNA of the CDR3: TGTGCCAGCACGAAGGCGAGCCTCTCCTACGAGCAGTACTTC. This codes for CASTKASLSYEQYF.